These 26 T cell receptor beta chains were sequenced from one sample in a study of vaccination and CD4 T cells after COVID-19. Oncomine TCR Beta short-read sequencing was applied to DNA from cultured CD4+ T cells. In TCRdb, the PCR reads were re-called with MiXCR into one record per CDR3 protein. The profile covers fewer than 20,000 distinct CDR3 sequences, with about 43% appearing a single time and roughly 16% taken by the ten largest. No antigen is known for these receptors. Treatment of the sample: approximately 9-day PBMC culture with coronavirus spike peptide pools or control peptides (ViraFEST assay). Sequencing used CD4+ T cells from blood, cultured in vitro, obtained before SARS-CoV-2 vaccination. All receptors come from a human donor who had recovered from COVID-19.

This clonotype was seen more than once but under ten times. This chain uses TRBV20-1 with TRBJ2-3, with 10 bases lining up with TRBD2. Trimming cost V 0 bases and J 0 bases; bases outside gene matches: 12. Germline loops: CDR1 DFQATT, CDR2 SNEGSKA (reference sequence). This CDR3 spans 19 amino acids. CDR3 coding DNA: TGCAGTGCTAGAGATGAAGGGAGCAGCGGGAGGGGAAGCACAGATACGCAGTATTTT. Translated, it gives CSARDEGSSGRGSTDTQYF.

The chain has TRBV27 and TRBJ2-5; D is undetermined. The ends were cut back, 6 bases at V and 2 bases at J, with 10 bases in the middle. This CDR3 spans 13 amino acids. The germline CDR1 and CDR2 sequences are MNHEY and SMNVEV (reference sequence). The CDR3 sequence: CASRITWQETQYF. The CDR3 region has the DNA TGTGCCAGCAGGATAACCTGGCAAGAGACCCAGTACTTC.

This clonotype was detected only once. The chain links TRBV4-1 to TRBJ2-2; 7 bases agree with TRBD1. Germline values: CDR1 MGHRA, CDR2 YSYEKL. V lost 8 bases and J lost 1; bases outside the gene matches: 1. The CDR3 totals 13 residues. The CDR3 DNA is TGCGCCAGCCGGACAGGGAACACCGGGGAGCTGTTTTTT. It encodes CASRTGNTGELFF.

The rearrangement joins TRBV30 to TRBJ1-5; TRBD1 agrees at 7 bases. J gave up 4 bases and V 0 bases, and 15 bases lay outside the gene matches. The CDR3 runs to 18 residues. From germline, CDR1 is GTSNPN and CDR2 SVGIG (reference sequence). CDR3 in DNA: TGTGCCTGGAGTGTACGTCGGGGGACAGACAGCCCTAATCAGCCCCAGCATTTT. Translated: CAWSVRRGTDSPNQPQHF.

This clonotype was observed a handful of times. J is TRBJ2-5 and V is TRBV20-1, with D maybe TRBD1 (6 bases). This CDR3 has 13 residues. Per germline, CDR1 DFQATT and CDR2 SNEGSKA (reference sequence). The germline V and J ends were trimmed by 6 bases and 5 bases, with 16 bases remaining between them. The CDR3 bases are TGCAGTGCCGAAAGGGGGAGAGGGGAGACCCAGTACTTC. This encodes CSAERGRGETQYF.

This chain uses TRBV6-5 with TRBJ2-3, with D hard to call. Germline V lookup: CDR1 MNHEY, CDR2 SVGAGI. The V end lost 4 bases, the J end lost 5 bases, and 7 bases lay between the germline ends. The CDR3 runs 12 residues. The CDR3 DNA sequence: TGTGCCAGCAGTTTCGGAAGAGATACGCAGTATTTT. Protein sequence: CASSFGRDTQYF.

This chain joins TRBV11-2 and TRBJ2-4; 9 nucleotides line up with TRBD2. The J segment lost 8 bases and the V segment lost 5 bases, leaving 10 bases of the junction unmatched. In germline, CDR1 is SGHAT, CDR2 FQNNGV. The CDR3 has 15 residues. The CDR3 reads CASSHDFSGSDIQYF. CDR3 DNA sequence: TGTGCCAGCAGCCACGACTTTAGCGGGAGCGACATTCAGTACTTC. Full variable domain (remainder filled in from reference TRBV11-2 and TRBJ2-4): EAGVAQSPRYKIIEKRQSVAFWCNPISGHATLYWYQQILGQGPKLLIQFQNNGVVDDSQLPKDRFSAERLKGVDSTLKIQPAKLEDSAVYLCASSHDFSGSDIQYFGAGTRLSVL.

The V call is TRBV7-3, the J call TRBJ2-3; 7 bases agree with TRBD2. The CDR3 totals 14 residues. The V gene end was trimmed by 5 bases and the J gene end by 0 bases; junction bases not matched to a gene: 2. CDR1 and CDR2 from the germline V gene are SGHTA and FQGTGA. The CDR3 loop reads CASSREGSTDTQYF. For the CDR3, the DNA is TGTGCCAGCAGCAGGGAGGGGAGCACAGATACGCAGTATTTT.

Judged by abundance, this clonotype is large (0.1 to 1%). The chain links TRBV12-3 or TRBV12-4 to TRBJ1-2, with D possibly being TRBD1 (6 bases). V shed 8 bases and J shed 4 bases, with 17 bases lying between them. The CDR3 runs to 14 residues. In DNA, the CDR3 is TGTGCCAGCCACCCGGGGGGAGGGGGCTATGGCTACACCTTC. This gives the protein CASHPGGGGYGYTF.

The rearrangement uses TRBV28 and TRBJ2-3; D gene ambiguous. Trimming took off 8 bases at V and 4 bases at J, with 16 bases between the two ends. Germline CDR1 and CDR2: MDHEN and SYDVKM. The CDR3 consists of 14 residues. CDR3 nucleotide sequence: TGTGCCAGCCTTAACGTGGGGTGGGCAGATACGCAGTATTTT. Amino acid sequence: CASLNVGWADTQYF.

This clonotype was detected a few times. The DNA for the CDR3 is TGCGCCAGCAGCTTGGAGACAGGCCCTGGGGCCAACGTCCTGACTTTC. Residues: CASSLETGPGANVLTF. The chain combines TRBV5-1 with TRBJ2-6; possibly TRBD1 for D (6 bases). Germline assignment: CDR1 SGHRS and CDR2 YFSETQ. The CDR3 length is 16 residues. Trimming stripped 0 bases from V and 2 bases from J, with 9 bases between.

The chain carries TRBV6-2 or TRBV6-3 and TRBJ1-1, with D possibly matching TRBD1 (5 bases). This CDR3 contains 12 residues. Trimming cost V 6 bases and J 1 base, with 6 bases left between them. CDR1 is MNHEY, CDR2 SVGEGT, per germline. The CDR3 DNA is TGTGCCAGCAGAACAGGGAACACTGAAGCTTTCTTT. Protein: CASRTGNTEAFF.

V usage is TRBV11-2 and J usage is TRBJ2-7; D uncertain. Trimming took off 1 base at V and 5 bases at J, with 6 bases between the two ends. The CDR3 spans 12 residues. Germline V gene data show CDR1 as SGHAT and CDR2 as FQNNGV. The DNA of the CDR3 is TGTGCCAGCAGCTTAGGGGGAAACGAGCAGTACTTC. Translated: CASSLGGNEQYF. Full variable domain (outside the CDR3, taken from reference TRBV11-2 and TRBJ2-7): EAGVAQSPRYKIIEKRQSVAFWCNPISGHATLYWYQQILGQGPKLLIQFQNNGVVDDSQLPKDRFSAERLKGVDSTLKIQPAKLEDSAVYLCASSLGGNEQYFGPGTRLTVT.

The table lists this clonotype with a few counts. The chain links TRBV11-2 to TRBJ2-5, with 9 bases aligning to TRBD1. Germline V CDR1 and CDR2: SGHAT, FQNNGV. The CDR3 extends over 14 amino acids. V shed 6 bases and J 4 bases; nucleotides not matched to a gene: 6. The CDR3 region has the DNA TGTGCCAGCAGTCAGACAGGGGGACGAGAGACCCAGTACTTC. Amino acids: CASSQTGGRETQYF. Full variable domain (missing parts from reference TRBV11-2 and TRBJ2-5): EAGVAQSPRYKIIEKRQSVAFWCNPISGHATLYWYQQILGQGPKLLIQFQNNGVVDDSQLPKDRFSAERLKGVDSTLKIQPAKLEDSAVYLCASSQTGGRETQYFGPGTRLLVL.

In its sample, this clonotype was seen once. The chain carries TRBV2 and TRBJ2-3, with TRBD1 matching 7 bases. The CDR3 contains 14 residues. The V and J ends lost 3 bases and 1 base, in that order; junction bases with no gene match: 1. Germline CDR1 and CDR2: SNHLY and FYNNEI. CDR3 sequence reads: CASSDGTGTDTQYF. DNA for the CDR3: TGTGCCAGCAGTGACGGGACAGGCACAGATACGCAGTATTTT.

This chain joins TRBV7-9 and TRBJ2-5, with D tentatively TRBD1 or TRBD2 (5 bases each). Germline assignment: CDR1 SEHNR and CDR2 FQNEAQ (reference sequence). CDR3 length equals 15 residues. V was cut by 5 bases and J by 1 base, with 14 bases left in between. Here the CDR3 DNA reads TGTGCCAGCAGCACGGGCTTTGGGGGCCAAGAGACCCAGTACTTC. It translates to CASSTGFGGQETQYF.

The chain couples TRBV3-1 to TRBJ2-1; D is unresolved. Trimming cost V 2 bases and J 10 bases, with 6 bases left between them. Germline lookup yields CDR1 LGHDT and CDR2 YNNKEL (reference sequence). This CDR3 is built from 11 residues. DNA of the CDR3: TGTGCCAGCAGCCAATCCACCGAGCAGTTCTTC. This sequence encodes CASSQSTEQFF.

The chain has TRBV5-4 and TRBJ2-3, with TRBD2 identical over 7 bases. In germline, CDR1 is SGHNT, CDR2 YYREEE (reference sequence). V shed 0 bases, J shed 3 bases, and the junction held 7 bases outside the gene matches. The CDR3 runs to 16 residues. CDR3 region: CASSLAVGGPTDTQYF. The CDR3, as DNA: TGTGCCAGCAGCTTGGCTGTGGGAGGGCCGACAGATACGCAGTATTTT.

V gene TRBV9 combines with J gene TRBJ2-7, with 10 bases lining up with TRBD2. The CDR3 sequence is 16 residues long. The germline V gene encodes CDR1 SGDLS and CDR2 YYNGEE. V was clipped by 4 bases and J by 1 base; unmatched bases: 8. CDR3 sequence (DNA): TGTGCCAGCAGCCCAGGAGCGGGAGGGGGTTCCTACGAGCAGTACTTC. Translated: CASSPGAGGGSYEQYF.

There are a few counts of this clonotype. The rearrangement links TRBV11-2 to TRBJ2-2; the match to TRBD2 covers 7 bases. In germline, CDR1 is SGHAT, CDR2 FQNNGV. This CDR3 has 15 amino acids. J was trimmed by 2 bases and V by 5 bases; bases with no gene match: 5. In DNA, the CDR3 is TGTGCCAGCAGCGCCGGGACTATAAACACCGGGGAGCTGTTTTTT. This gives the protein CASSAGTINTGELFF.

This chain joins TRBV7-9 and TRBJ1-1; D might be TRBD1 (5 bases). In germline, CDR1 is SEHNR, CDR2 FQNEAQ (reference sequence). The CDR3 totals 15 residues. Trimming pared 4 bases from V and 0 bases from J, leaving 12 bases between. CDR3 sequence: CASSSGGVMNTEAFF. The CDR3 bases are TGTGCCAGCAGCTCCGGGGGAGTAATGAACACTGAAGCTTTCTTT. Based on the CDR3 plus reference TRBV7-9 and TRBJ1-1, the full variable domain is DTGVSQNPRHKITKRGQNVTFRCDPISEHNRLYWYRQTLGQGPEFLTYFQNEAQLEKSRLLSDRFSAERPKGSFSTLEIQRTEQGDSAMYLCASSSGGVMNTEAFFGQGTRLTVV.

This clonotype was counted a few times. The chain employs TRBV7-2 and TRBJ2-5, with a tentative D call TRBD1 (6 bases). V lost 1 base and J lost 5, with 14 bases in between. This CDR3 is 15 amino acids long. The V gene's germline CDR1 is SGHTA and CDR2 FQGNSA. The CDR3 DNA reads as TGTGCCAGCAGCTTAGTCAGGGGAAAAGGGGAGACCCAGTACTTC. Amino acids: CASSLVRGKGETQYF.

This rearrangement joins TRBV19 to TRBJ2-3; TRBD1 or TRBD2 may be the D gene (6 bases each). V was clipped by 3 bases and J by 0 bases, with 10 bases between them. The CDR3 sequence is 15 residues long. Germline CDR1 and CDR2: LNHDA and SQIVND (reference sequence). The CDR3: CASSMGGGSTDTQYF. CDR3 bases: TGTGCCAGTAGTATGGGGGGCGGGAGCACAGATACGCAGTATTTT.

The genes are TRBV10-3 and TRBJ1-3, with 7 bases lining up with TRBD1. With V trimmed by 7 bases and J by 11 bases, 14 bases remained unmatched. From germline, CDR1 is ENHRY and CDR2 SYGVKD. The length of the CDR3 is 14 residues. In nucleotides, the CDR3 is TGTGCCATCAAGCAGGGGGAAACCGGCCCCGCCATATATTTT. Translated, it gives CAIKQGETGPAIYF.

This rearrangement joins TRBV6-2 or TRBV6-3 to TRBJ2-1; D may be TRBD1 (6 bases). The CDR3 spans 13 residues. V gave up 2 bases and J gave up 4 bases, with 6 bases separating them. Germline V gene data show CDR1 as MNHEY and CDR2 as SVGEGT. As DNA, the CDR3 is TGTGCCAGCAGTTACAGGGGGTACAATGAGCAGTTCTTC. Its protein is CASSYRGYNEQFF.

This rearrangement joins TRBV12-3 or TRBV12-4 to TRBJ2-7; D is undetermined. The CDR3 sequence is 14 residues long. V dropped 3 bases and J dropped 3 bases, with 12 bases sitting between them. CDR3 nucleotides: TGTGCCAGCAGTTTTAGTAGAGCGCTCTACGAGCAGTACTTC. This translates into CASSFSRALYEQYF.